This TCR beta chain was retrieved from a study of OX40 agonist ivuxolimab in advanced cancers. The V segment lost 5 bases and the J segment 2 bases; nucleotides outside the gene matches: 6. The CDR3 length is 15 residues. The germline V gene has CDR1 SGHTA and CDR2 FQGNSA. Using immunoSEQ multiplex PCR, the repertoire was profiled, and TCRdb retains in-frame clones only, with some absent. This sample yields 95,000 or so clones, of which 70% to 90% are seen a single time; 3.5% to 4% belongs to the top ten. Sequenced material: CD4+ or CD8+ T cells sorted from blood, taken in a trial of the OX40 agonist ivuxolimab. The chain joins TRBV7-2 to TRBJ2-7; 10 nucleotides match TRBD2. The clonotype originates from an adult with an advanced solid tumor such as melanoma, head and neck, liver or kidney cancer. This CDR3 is CASSPGLASPYEQYF. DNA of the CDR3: TGTGCCAGCAGCCCGGGACTAGCGAGTCCCTACGAGCAGTACTTC. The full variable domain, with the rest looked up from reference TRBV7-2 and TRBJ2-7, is GAGVSQSPSNKVTEKGKDVELRCDPISGHTALYWYRQSLGQGLEFLIYFQGNSAPDKSGLPSDRFSAERTGGSVSTLTIQRTQQEDSAVYLCASSPGLASPYEQYFGPGTRLTVT.